This record covers a single TCR beta chain. As yet, its antigen is unknown. Noted treatment: treatment-naive control, cytoreductive nephrectomy. These data are taken from a study of radiation and T cells in renal cell carcinoma. The study, taken as a whole, reports: Only small tumor regions of roughly 1 g were sampled.

Clones were read by immunoSEQ multiplex PCR, and TCRdb kept only the in-frame ones, dropping some. Found here are over 15,000 clones, approximately 56% of them singletons; the top ten hold more than 9%. CDR1 is SGHVS and CDR2 is FNYEAQ in the germline V gene. The CDR3 spans 16 residues. V shed 0 bases and J shed 1 base, with 12 bases lying between them. The sequence was obtained from a man in his forties with renal cell carcinoma. The sample in question was tumor tissue, obtained from a patient whose treatment was nephrectomy without radiotherapy. The gene calls are TRBV7-6 and TRBJ1-1, with no clear D. DNA for the CDR3: TGTGCCAGCAGCTTAGCCCCAGCCCTGAGGAACACTGAAGCTTTCTTT. Protein product: CASSLAPALRNTEAFF. Supplemented by reference TRBV7-6 and TRBJ1-1, the full variable domain reads GAGVSQSPRYKVTKRGQDVALRCDPISGHVSLYWYRQALGQGPEFLTYFNYEAQQDKSGLPNDRFSAERPEGSISTLTIQRTEQRDSAMYRCASSLAPALRNTEAFFGQGTRLTVV.